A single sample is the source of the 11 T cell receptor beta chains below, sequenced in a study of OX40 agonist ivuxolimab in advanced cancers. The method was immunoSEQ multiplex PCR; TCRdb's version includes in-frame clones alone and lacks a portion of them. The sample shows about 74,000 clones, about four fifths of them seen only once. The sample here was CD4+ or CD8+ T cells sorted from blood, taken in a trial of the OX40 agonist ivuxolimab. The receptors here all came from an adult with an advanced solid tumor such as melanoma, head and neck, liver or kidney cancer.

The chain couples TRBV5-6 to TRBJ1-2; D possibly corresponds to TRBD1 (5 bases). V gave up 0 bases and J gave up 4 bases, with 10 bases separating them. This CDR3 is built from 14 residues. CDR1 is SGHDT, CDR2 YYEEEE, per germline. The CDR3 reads CASSLEGDLYGYTF. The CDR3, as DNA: TGTGCCAGCAGCTTGGAAGGGGATCTCTATGGCTACACCTTC.

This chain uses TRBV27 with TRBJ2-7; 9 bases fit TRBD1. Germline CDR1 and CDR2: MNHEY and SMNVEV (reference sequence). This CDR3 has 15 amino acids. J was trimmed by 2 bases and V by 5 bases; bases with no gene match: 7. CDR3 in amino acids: CASSPGQGLTYEQYF. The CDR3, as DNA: TGTGCCAGCAGTCCAGGACAGGGGCTAACCTACGAGCAGTACTTC.

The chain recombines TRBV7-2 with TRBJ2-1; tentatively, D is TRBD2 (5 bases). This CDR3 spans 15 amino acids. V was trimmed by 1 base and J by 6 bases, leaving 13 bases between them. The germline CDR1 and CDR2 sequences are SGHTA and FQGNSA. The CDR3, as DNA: TGTGCCAGCAGCTTAGGGGGTCCCGGGGTCAATGAGCAGTTCTTC. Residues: CASSLGGPGVNEQFF.

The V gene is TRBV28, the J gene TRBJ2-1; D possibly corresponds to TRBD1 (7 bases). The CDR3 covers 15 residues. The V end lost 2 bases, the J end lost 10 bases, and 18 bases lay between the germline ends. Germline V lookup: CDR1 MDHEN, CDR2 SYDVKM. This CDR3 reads CASSLGGTAKKEQFF. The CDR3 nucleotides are TGTGCCAGCAGTTTAGGGGGGACAGCGAAAAAAGAGCAGTTCTTC.

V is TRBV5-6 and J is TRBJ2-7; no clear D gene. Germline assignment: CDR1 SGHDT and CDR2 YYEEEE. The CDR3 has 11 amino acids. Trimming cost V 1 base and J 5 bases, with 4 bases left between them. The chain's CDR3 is CASSLLDEQYF. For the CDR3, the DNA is TGTGCCAGCAGCTTGTTGGACGAGCAGTACTTC.

Here the CDR3 DNA reads TGTGCCACCAAGGGCCTAGCGGGACTCAATGAGCAGTTCTTC. As protein: CATKGLAGLNEQFF. The V call is TRBV28, the J call TRBJ2-1; 9 bases are a match to TRBD2. This CDR3 spans 14 amino acids. Germline CDR1 MDHEN, CDR2 SYDVKM. The V segment lost 10 bases and the J segment 6 bases; nucleotides outside the gene matches: 10.

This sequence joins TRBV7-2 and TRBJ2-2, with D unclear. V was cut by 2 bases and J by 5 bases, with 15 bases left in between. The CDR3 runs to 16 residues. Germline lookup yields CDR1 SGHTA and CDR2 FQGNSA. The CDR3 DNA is TGTGCCAGCAGCTTAAATCTCGGAGTGAGGACCGGGGAGCTGTTTTTT. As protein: CASSLNLGVRTGELFF.

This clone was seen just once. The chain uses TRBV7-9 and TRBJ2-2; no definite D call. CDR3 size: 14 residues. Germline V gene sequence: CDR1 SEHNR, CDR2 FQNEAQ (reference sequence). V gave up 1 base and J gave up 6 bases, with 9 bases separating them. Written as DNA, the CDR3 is TGTGCCAGCAGCTTAGGTCAGGTCTCCGGGGAGCTGTTTTTT. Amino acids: CASSLGQVSGELFF.

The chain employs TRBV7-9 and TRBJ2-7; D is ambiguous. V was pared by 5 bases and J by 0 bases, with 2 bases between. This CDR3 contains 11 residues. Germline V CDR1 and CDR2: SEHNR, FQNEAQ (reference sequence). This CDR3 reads CASSVSYEQYF. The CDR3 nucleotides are TGTGCCAGCAGCGTCTCCTACGAGCAGTACTTC.

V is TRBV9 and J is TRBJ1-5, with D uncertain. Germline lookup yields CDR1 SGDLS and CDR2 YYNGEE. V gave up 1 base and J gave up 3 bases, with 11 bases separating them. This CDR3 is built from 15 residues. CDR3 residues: CASSVTPFDNQPQHF. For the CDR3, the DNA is TGTGCCAGCAGCGTAACTCCCTTTGACAATCAGCCCCAGCATTTT.

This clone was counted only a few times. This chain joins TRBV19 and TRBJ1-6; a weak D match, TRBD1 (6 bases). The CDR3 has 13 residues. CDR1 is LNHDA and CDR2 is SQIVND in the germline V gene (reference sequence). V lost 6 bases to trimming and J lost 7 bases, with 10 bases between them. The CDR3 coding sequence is TGTGCCAGTAGGAGCCAGGGGAATTCACCCCTCCACTTT. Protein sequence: CASRSQGNSPLHF.